This T cell receptor beta chain was identified during a study of blood T cell repertoires in COVID-19. Study-level background: Spain, Italy and the United States supplied samples that represented acute and convalescent COVID-19. T cells, B-cell-depleted T cells, or PBMCs supplied cDNA or gDNA.

The ends lost 6 bases at V and 5 bases at J; junction bases unmatched: 10. The V gene's germline CDR1 is LGHDT and CDR2 YNNKEL (reference sequence). This CDR3 comprises 15 residues. Original processing notes: Amplification of reference gene primers was used by the study to estimate nucleated cell counts. Only in-frame clones appear in the TCRdb table, and some are missing; sequencing was by immunoSEQ multiplex PCR. V, J and clone size derive from that table, while D and trimming were established from the DNA sequence. The repertoire holds more than 140,000 clones, with about 90% as singletons. This receptor was identified in an older woman with acute or convalescent COVID-19. The V gene is TRBV3-1 (or the pseudogene TRBV3-2), the J gene TRBJ2-5; 9 positions match TRBD1. The sequenced sample consisted of peripheral blood. In nucleotides, the CDR3 is TGTGCCAGCAGTCCGGGACAGGGACGGGTGGAGACCCAGTACTTC. Its protein product is CASSPGQGRVETQYF.